Here is one T cell receptor (beta chain) with its context. Trimming removed 7 bases from V and 8 bases from J; junction bases left unmatched: 3. Germline V gene lookup returns CDR1 MNHNY and CDR2 SVGAGI (reference sequence). CDR3 length: 11 residues. The record originates from a study of cytomegalovirus exposure and HLA in healthy donors. PCR involved 60 Vbeta and 13 Jbeta primers. Produced via immunoSEQ multiplex PCR; TCRdb's table is partial and in-frame only. Of some 87,000 clones detected, around 81% appear once; the ten largest clones hold 5.5% to 7%. The source material was PBMCs. The rearrangement links TRBV6-6 to TRBJ1-1, with 8 bases identical to TRBD1. This receptor was identified in a man aged 18 to 35 in good health and CMV-seropositive. CDR3 sequence: CASNRQGEAFF. The CDR3 DNA follows: TGTGCCAGCAATAGACAGGGGGAAGCTTTCTTT.